The present entry profiles one TCR beta chain with its context. The data belong to a study of regulatory T cells in long-lasting Graves disease. Relying on iRepertoire HTBI primers and Arm-PCR of CDR3 regions, the team built TCR beta libraries. TCRdb reprocessed the multiplex PCR reads via MiXCR and lists one record per CDR3 protein. The repertoire holds about 220,000 distinct CDR3 sequences, with around 19% as singletons. Time point here: newly diagnosed GD, antithyroid drugs for less than 3 months. The TCR library was prepared using RNA isolated from PBMCs. These same data were also listed under a study on T cells in Graves' hyperthyroidism and ophthalmopathy.

This clonotype originated in a woman aged 25 to 39 with Graves disease. Source: peripheral blood mononuclear cells (PBMCs), taken at new diagnosis, from a patient treated with antithyroid drugs.

The CDR3 coding sequence is TGTGCCAGCAGCCGGGACAGGGAGAACGAGCAGTACTTC. It specifies CASSRDRENEQYF. The chain has TRBV11-2 and TRBJ2-7; TRBD1 agrees at 9 bases. This CDR3 contains 13 residues. The V segment lost 5 bases and the J segment 5 bases; nucleotides outside the gene matches: 4. Germline values: CDR1 SGHAT, CDR2 FQNNGV.